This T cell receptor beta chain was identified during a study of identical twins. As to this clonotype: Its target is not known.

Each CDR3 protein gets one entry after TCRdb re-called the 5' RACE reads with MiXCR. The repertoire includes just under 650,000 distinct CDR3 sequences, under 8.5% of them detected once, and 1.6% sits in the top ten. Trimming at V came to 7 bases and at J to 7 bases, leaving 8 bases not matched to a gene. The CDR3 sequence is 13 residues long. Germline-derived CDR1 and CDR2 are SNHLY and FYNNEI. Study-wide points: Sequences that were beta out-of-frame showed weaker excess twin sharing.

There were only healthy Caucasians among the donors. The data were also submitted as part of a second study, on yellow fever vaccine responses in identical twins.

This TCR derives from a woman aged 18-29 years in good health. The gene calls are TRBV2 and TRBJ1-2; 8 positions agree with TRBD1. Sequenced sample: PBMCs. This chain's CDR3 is CASIAGTGGGYTF. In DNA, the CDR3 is TGTGCCAGCATAGCCGGGACAGGTGGTGGCTACACCTTC. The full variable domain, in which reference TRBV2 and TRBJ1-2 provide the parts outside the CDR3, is EPEVTQTPSHQVTQMGQEVILRCVPISNHLYFYWYRQILGQKVEFLVSFYNNEISEKSEIFDDQFSVERPDGSNFTLKIRSTKLEDSAMYFCASIAGTGGGYTFGSGTRLTVV.